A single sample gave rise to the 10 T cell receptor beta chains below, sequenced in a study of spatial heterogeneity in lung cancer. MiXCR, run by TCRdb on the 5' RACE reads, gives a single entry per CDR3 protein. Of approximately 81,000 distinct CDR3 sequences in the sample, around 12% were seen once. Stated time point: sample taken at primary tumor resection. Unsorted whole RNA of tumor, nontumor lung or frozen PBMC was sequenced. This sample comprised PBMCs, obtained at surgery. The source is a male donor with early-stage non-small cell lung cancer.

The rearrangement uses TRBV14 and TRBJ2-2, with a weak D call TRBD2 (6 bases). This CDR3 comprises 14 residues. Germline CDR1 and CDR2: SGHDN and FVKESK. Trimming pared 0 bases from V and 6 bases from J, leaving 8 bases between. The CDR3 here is CASSQEPGAGELFF. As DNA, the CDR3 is TGTGCCAGCAGCCAAGAACCGGGAGCCGGGGAGCTGTTTTTT.

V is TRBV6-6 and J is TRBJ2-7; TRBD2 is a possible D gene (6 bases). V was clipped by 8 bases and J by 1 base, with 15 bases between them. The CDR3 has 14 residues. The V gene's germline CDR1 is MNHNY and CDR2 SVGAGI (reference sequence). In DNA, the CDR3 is TGTGCCAGCCGTTCGGGAGAGCTTTCCTACGAGCAGTACTTC. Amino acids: CASRSGELSYEQYF.

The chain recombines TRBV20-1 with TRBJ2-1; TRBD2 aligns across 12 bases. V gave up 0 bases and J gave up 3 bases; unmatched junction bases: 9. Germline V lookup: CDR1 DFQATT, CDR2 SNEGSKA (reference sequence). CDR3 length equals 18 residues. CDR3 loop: CSARDVRASGGDYNEQFF. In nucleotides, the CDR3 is TGCAGTGCTAGAGATGTCCGGGCTAGCGGGGGGGACTACAATGAGCAGTTCTTC.

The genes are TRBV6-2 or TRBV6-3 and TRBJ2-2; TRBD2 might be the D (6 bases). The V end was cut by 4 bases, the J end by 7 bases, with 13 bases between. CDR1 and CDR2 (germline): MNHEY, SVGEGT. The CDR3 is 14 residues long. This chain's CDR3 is CASSWSGSIGELFF. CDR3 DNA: TGTGCCAGCAGTTGGTCCGGGAGCATCGGGGAGCTGTTTTTT.

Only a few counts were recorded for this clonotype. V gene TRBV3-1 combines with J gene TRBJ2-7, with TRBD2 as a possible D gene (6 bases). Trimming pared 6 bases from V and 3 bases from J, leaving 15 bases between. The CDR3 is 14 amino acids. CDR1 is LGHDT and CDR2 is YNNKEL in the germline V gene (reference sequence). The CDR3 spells CASSGGLGRYEQYF. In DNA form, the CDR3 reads TGTGCCAGCAGTGGGGGACTTGGGCGCTACGAGCAGTACTTC.

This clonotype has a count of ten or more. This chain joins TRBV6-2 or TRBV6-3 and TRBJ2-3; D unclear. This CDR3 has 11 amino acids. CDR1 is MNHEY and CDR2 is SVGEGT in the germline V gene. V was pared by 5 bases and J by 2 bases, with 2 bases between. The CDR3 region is CASSVTDTQYF. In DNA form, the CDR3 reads TGTGCCAGCAGTGTCACAGATACGCAGTATTTT.

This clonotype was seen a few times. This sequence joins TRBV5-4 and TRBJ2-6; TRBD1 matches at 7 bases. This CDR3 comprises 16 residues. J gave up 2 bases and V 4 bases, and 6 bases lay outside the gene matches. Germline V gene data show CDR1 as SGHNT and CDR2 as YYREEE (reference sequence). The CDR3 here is CASSNLDRAGANVLTF. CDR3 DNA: TGTGCCAGCAGCAACCTCGACAGGGCTGGGGCCAACGTCCTGACTTTC.

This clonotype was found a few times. CDR3 amino acids: CATVRNEQFF. CDR3 sequence (DNA): TGTGCCACAGTGCGGAATGAGCAGTTCTTC. The V call is TRBV30, the J call TRBJ2-1; D unclear. Trimming took 8 bases from V and 7 from J, leaving 9 bases between them. Germline CDR1 and CDR2: GTSNPN and SVGIG (reference sequence). The CDR3 length is 10 residues.

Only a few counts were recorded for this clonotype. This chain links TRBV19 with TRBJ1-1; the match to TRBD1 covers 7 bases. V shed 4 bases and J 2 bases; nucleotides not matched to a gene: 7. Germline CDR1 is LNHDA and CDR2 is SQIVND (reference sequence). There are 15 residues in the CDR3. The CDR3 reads CASSTHRGLNTEAFF. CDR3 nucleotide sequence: TGTGCCAGTAGTACACACAGGGGACTAAACACTGAAGCTTTCTTT.

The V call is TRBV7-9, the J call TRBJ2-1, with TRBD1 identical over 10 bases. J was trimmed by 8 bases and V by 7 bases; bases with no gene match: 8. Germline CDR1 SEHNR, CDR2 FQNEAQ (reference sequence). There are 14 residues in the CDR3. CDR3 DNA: TGTGCCAGCAACCGGGACAGGGGTAACTATGAGCAGTTCTTC. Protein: CASNRDRGNYEQFF. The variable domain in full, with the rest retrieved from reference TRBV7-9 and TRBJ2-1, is DTGVSQNPRHKITKRGQNVTFRCDPISEHNRLYWYRQTLGQGPEFLTYFQNEAQLEKSRLLSDRFSAERPKGSFSTLEIQRTEQGDSAMYLCASNRDRGNYEQFFGPGTRLTVL.